One T cell receptor (beta chain) is described in this entry. The antigen remains undetermined. The data were taken from a study of vaccination effects on CD4 cells after COVID-19. Background on the study: ViraFEST assay sequencing came after antigen-specific CD4+ T cells were expanded with viral peptide pools. Post-vaccine draws lagged the second dose by a median of 72 days. Study findings and constraints: Researchers reported few convalescent patients and no early post-infection timepoints in the study.

The culture ran for around ten days before CD4+ T cells were isolated. Of the BNT162b2 and mRNA-1273 vaccines, participants received two doses of one or the other. Among the vaccine recipients, none had a prior SARS-CoV-2 infection, and nucleocapsid antibodies were negative. TCRdb's copy holds only in-frame clones and misses some; the assay was immunoSEQ multiplex PCR. This table holds tens of thousands of clones, 70% to 80% found once. Sequenced material: CD4+ T cells from PBMCs cultured without peptide, taken after COVID-19 vaccination. This TCR was sampled from a human donor who received a COVID-19 vaccine.

In nucleotides, the CDR3 is TGTGCCAGCAGTCCCCGCCGGGGGACCGGGGAGCTGTTTTTT. Its protein product is CASSPRRGTGELFF. The chain recombines TRBV28 with TRBJ2-2; possible D gene TRBD2, 6 bases. The CDR3 runs to 14 residues. V lost 5 bases and J 5 bases, leaving 12 bases between the germline ends. The germline V gene encodes CDR1 MDHEN and CDR2 SYDVKM.